Presented here are 24 T cell receptor beta chains from one specimen sequenced in a study of blood T cell repertoires in COVID-19. Sequencing was performed with immunoSEQ multiplex PCR; in TCRdb, only in-frame clones are kept and a portion is missing. The table includes about 270,000 clones, roughly nine tenths detected once. Sequencing used PBMCs or T cells enriched from blood (not recorded which). Source of these receptors: a young woman who had recovered from COVID-19.

The chain employs TRBV10-3 and TRBJ1-6; D remains ambiguous. V was shortened by 0 bases and J by 7 bases, with 16 bases between the two germline ends. The CDR3 runs to 17 residues. Germline V CDR1 and CDR2: ENHRY, SYGVKD. CDR3 coding DNA: TGTGCCATCAGTGAGTCGGAGCGGGCCCTGGGGAATTCACCCCTCCACTTT. It specifies CAISESERALGNSPLHF.

The J gene is TRBJ2-7, the V gene TRBV7-6; 9 positions agree with TRBD2. CDR3 length: 17 residues. Trimming removed 1 base from V and 5 bases from J; junction bases left unmatched: 12. The V gene's germline CDR1 is SGHVS and CDR2 FNYEAQ. The CDR3 DNA is TGTGCCAGCAGCTTAGAACCTCTAAGCGGGAGGATTGACGAGCAGTACTTC. Translated: CASSLEPLSGRIDEQYF.

This clone was found a few times. The CDR3 nucleotides are TGTGCCAGCAGTACGCCCACAAAGAATTTGAACACCGGGGAGCTGTTTTTT. This codes for CASSTPTKNLNTGELFF. This sequence joins TRBV27 and TRBJ2-2; no definite D call. The CDR3 length is 17 residues. The germline V gene has CDR1 MNHEY and CDR2 SMNVEV (reference sequence). The ends were cut back, 5 bases at V and 1 base at J, with 17 bases in the middle.

As to this clone: One junction end does not reproduce the germline sequence, and a read error may be involved. V is TRBV19 and J is TRBJ2-1; 11 nucleotides agree with TRBD1. This CDR3 comprises 13 residues. Germline loops: CDR1 LNHDA, CDR2 SQIVND (reference sequence). Written as DNA, the CDR3 is TGTGCCAGTAGTATCGGGACAGGGGGTTACCAGATCTTC. It is translated as CASSIGTGGYQIF.

The chain couples TRBV29-1 to TRBJ2-5; 9 nucleotides agree with TRBD2. The CDR3 consists of 14 residues. The germline V gene encodes CDR1 SQVTM and CDR2 ANQGSEA. The V gene end was trimmed by 4 bases and the J gene end by 5 bases; junction bases not matched to a gene: 8. Written as DNA, the CDR3 is TGCAGCGTTGTGGGCGTAGCGGGAGTGGAGACCCAGTACTTC. It encodes CSVVGVAGVETQYF.

This chain connects TRBV7-9 to TRBJ1-5; 8 bases agree with TRBD1. The V gene's germline CDR1 is SEHNR and CDR2 FQNEAQ (reference sequence). V was clipped by 4 bases and J by 7 bases; unmatched bases: 6. The CDR3 runs 14 residues. In nucleotides, the CDR3 is TGTGCCAGCAGCTCGACAGGGGTCGGACAGCCCCAGCATTTT. Its translation is CASSSTGVGQPQHF.

The gene calls are TRBV27 and TRBJ2-1; 10 bases align to TRBD1. Trimming removed 7 bases from V and 4 bases from J; junction bases left unmatched: 7. The CDR3 loop spans 15 amino acids. Germline CDR1 is MNHEY and CDR2 is SMNVEV (reference sequence). CDR3 DNA: TGTGCCAGCACCAAATGGACAGGGGGATACAATGAGCAGTTCTTC. It translates to CASTKWTGGYNEQFF.

The chain couples TRBV2 to TRBJ1-5; 8 bases line up with TRBD1. The CDR3 has 14 amino acids. V lost 2 bases to trimming and J lost 9 bases; unmatched junction nucleotides: 6. Germline-derived CDR1 and CDR2 are SNHLY and FYNNEI. The CDR3 is CASSERTGTRPQHF. CDR3 DNA sequence: TGTGCCAGCAGTGAACGGACAGGGACCAGGCCCCAGCATTTT.

This sequence joins TRBV27 and TRBJ1-2, with D perhaps TRBD1 (6 bases). Trimming removed 8 bases at V and 6 bases at J, with 13 bases between. The length of the CDR3 is 12 residues. CDR1 MNHEY and CDR2 SMNVEV come from the germline V gene (reference sequence). CDR3 region: CASAFTGHGYTF. The CDR3 DNA is TGTGCCAGCGCCTTTACAGGGCATGGCTACACCTTC.

This sequence joins TRBV28 and TRBJ2-1, with 8 nucleotides matching TRBD2. Germline loops: CDR1 MDHEN, CDR2 SYDVKM. The CDR3 runs 18 residues. With 2 bases clipped from V and 4 bases from J, the junction kept 13 bases outside the gene matches. Here the CDR3 reads CASSLESGAGGNYNEQFF. The CDR3 nucleotides are TGTGCCAGCAGTTTAGAGTCCGGGGCGGGGGGAAATTACAATGAGCAGTTCTTC.

The chain uses TRBV19 and TRBJ1-1; 7 bases match TRBD1. The CDR3 is 17 amino acids. V trimming: 4 bases; J trimming: 5 bases; junction bases outside the gene matches: 16. Germline V gene sequence: CDR1 LNHDA, CDR2 SQIVND (reference sequence). The CDR3 nucleotides read TGTGCCAGTAGTACCACCGGGGACAGCGGGTTTGGGACTGAAGCTTTCTTT. Encoded protein: CASSTTGDSGFGTEAFF.

The gene calls are TRBV5-6 and TRBJ2-3, with 8 bases matching TRBD2. The CDR3 loop spans 16 amino acids. Trimming at V came to 1 base and at J to 2 bases, leaving 6 bases not matched to a gene. CDR1 is SGHDT, CDR2 YYEEEE, per germline. The chain's CDR3 is CASSLLGGGNTDTQYF. CDR3 nucleotides: TGTGCCAGCAGCTTGCTTGGCGGGGGGAACACAGATACGCAGTATTTT.

The chain has TRBV5-1 and TRBJ1-3, with 8 positions matching TRBD1. The trim removed 4 bases at V and 4 bases at J, leaving 10 bases unmatched. This CDR3 is 16 amino acids long. Germline V gene data show CDR1 as SGHRS and CDR2 as YFSETQ. Written as DNA, the CDR3 is TGCGCCAGCAGCAGAACTCAGGGGGCGCGGGGAAACACCATATATTTT. Its protein is CASSRTQGARGNTIYF.

The chain recombines TRBV5-1 with TRBJ2-6; 12 bases match TRBD2. The CDR3 has 20 amino acids. Germline-derived CDR1 and CDR2 are SGHRS and YFSETQ. The V gene end was trimmed by 0 bases and the J gene end by 2 bases; junction bases not matched to a gene: 9. The CDR3 sequence is CASSLDGLAGGPPGANVLTF. For the CDR3, the DNA is TGCGCCAGCAGCTTGGACGGGCTAGCGGGGGGGCCGCCTGGGGCCAACGTCCTGACTTTC.

V and J are TRBV5-1 and TRBJ2-3, with 11 bases aligning to TRBD2. Germline CDR1 SGHRS, CDR2 YFSETQ. This CDR3 contains 17 residues. The junction had 9 bases not matched to a gene; V was cut back by 4 bases and J by 2 bases. Here the CDR3 DNA reads TGCGCCAGCAGCCCTGGGGCTAGCGGGAGGAACACAGATACGCAGTATTTT. This gives the protein CASSPGASGRNTDTQYF.

The V and J genes are TRBV30 and TRBJ2-2, with 8 bases aligning to TRBD1. Germline V CDR1 and CDR2: GTSNPN, SVGIG (reference sequence). The CDR3 runs to 14 residues. After removal of 8 bases from V and 7 bases from J, the junction contained 12 bases not matched to a gene. The CDR3 spells CAGSRTGLGGELFF. The CDR3 region has the DNA TGTGCCGGCTCGAGGACAGGGCTTGGCGGGGAGCTGTTTTTT. Together with reference TRBV30 and TRBJ2-2, the CDR3 gives the full variable domain: SQTIHQWPATLVQPVGSPLSLECTVEGTSNPNLYWYRQAAGRGLQLLFYSVGIGQISSEVPQNLSASRPQDRQFILSSKKLLLSDSGFYLCAGSRTGLGGELFFGEGSRLTVL.

This clone was observed a handful of times. This rearrangement joins TRBV9 to TRBJ1-2; D is ambiguous. This CDR3 spans 14 amino acids. Trimming left V 0 bases short and J 7 bases short, with 13 bases between. CDR1 is SGDLS and CDR2 is YYNGEE in the germline V gene. This CDR3 is CASSVGASEGGYTF. CDR3 bases: TGTGCCAGCAGCGTAGGTGCCTCGGAGGGTGGCTACACCTTC.

This sequence joins TRBV2 and TRBJ2-1, with D possibly matching TRBD2 (5 bases). CDR3 length equals 12 residues. In germline, CDR1 is SNHLY, CDR2 FYNNEI. The CDR3 region has the DNA TGTGTCCTAGGACTCACGGGGAATGAGCAGTTCTTC. Translation: CVLGLTGNEQFF.

The chain uses TRBV27 and TRBJ2-7; a weak D match, TRBD1 (6 bases). Germline CDR1 and CDR2: MNHEY and SMNVEV (reference sequence). Deletions cut 7 bases from V and 2 bases from J, with 15 bases between. This CDR3 has 14 residues. The CDR3 nucleotides read TGTGCCAGCACCTCAATGGACAGAGCCTACGAGCAGTACTTC. Protein sequence: CASTSMDRAYEQYF.

J is TRBJ2-2 and V is TRBV3-1 (or the pseudogene TRBV3-2); 8 nucleotides agree with TRBD1. V was pared by 4 bases and J by 3 bases, with 4 bases of the junction left unmatched. This CDR3 contains 15 residues. Germline V gene data show CDR1 as LGHDT and CDR2 as YNNKEL (reference sequence). CDR3 sequence reads: CASSLRQGHTGELFF. CDR3 coding DNA: TGTGCCAGCAGCCTCAGACAGGGGCACACCGGGGAGCTGTTTTTT.

This chain links TRBV10-3 with TRBJ2-3, with D possibly being TRBD1 (5 bases). CDR3 size: 16 residues. Trimming removed 0 bases at V and 1 base at J, with 11 bases between. Germline V gene data show CDR1 as ENHRY and CDR2 as SYGVKD. The CDR3: CAISESWEGGTDTQYF. In nucleotides, the CDR3 is TGTGCCATCAGTGAGTCTTGGGAAGGGGGCACAGATACGCAGTATTTT.

The J gene is TRBJ1-6, the V gene TRBV27; tentative D call: TRBD1 (5 bases). Trimming cost V 6 bases and J 4 bases, with 13 bases left between them. Germline assignment: CDR1 MNHEY and CDR2 SMNVEV (reference sequence). CDR3 length: 15 amino acids. The CDR3 DNA reads TGTGCCAGCAGGGCTGCAGGGACTTATAATTCACCCCTCCACTTT. Protein sequence: CASRAAGTYNSPLHF.

A single count supports this clone. This rearrangement joins TRBV30 to TRBJ1-4; 7 bases fit TRBD1. J gave up 8 bases and V 0 bases, and 9 bases lay outside the gene matches. Germline lookup yields CDR1 GTSNPN and CDR2 SVGIG (reference sequence). This CDR3 is built from 15 residues. CDR3: CAWSVSRGVGEKLFF. The DNA of the CDR3 is TGTGCCTGGAGTGTAAGCAGGGGGGTTGGGGAAAAACTGTTTTTT.

The chain carries TRBV20-1 and TRBJ2-7; D may be TRBD2 (6 bases). Between the trimmed V and J ends, which lost 3 bases and 3 bases, there was a span of 12 bases. Germline V gene sequence: CDR1 DFQATT, CDR2 SNEGSKA (reference sequence). This CDR3 is 13 amino acids long. The CDR3 reads CSASPGDGYEQYF. CDR3 bases: TGCAGTGCTAGTCCGGGGGACGGCTACGAGCAGTACTTC.